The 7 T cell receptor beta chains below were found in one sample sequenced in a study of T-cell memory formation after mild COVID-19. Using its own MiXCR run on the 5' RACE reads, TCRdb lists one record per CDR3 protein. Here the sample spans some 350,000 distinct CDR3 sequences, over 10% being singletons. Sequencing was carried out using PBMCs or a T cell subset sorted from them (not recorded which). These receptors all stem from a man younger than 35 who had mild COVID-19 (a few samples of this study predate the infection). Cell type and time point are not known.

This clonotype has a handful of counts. CDR3 in amino acids: CASSPLGQGNEQFF. DNA of the CDR3: TGCGCCAGCAGCCCGCTGGGACAGGGGAATGAGCAGTTCTTC. This chain links TRBV5-1 with TRBJ2-1; 10 bases are a match to TRBD1. The V gene's germline CDR1 is SGHRS and CDR2 YFSETQ. This CDR3 contains 14 residues. With V trimmed by 4 bases and J by 7 bases, 5 bases remained unmatched.

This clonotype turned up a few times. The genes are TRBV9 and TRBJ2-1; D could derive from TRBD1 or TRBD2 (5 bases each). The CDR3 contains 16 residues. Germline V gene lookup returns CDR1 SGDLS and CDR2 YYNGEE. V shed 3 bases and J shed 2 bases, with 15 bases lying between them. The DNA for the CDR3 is TGTGCCAGCAGCGGAGCCGGGACGGCACCCTACAATGAGCAGTTCTTC. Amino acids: CASSGAGTAPYNEQFF.

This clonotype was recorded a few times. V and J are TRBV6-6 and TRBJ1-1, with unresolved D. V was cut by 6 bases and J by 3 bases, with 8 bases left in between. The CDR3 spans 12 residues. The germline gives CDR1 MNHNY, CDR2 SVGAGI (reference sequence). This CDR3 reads CASRLGDTEAFF. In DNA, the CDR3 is TGTGCCAGCAGGCTCGGGGACACTGAAGCTTTCTTT.

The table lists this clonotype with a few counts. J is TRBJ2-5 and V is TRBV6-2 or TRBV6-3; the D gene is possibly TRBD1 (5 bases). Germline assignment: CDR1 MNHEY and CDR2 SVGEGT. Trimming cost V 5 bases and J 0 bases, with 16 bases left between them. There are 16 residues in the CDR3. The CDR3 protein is CASSPLPGKYQETQYF. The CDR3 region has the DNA TGTGCCAGCAGTCCCCTCCCAGGGAAGTACCAAGAGACCCAGTACTTC.

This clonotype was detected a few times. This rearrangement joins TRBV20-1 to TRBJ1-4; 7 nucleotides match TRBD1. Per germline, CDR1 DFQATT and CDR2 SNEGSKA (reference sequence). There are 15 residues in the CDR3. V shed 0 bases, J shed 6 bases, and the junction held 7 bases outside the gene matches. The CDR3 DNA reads TGCAGTGCTAGAGAGGCAGGGGGTGGCGATGAAAAACTGTTTTTT. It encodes CSAREAGGGDEKLFF.

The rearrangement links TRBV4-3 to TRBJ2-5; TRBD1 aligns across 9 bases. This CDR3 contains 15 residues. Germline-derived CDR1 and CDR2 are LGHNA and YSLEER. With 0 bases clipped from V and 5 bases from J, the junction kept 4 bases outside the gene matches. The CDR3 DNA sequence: TGCGCCAGCAGCCAAGATTACAGGGGGCAGGAGACCCAGTACTTC. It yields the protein CASSQDYRGQETQYF.

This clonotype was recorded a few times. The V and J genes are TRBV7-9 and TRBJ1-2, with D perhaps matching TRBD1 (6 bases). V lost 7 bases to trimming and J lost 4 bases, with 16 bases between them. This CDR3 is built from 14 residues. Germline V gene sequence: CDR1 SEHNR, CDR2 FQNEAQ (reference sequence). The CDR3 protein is CASTGTLITYGYTF. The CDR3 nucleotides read TGTGCCAGCACAGGGACACTGATCACCTATGGCTACACCTTC.